Listed below are T cell receptor beta chains from one sample, sequenced in a study of shared T cell receptors in the human thymus. The method was immunoSEQ multiplex PCR; TCRdb's version includes in-frame clones alone and lacks a portion of them. The sample includes some 640,000 clones, roughly 86% of them seen just once. A further study also used this sample, focusing on human thymus T cells.

Specimen: thymocytes. These receptors came from a boy less than two years old with a congenital heart defect. The CDR3 runs from the conserved cysteine through the conserved F or W. Each record gives: D gene, J gene, clone size, V gene, CDR3 DNA, CDR3 protein. D genes are given only for firm matches. The size of a clone is reported for some rows only, either as once, few or many, or as a class for expanded clones.

d_call: -; j_call: TRBJ2-3; clone_size: -; v_call: TRBV12-5; cdr3_nt: TGTGCTAGTGGCTGCGGAGGGAAGAGGACAGATACGCAGTATTTT; cdr3_aa: CASGCGGKRTDTQYF
d_call: TRBD2; j_call: TRBJ2-3; clone_size: few; v_call: TRBV27; cdr3_nt: TGTGCCAGCAGTTTAGCCCCCCACGGGAGGGCCGTCACAGATACGCAGTATTTT; cdr3_aa: CASSLAPHGRAVTDTQYF
d_call: -; j_call: TRBJ2-1; clone_size: -; v_call: TRBV6-4; cdr3_nt: TGTGCCAGCAGTGACTCCGCACAGAAAGAGAGTGAGCAGTTCTTC; cdr3_aa: CASSDSAQKESEQFF
d_call: -; j_call: TRBJ1-4; clone_size: -; v_call: TRBV19; cdr3_nt: TGTGCCAGTAGTCCCATCCCGATAGACAGGACTAATGAAAAACTGTTTTTT; cdr3_aa: CASSPIPIDRTNEKLFF
d_call: TRBD1; j_call: TRBJ1-1; clone_size: -; v_call: TRBV10-2; cdr3_nt: TGCGCCAGCACAGGGGGCGCGGACACTGAAGCTTTCTTT; cdr3_aa: CASTGGADTEAFF
d_call: TRBD1; j_call: TRBJ2-7; clone_size: -; v_call: TRBV6-1; cdr3_nt: TGTGCCACCGTGCGAGACAGGGGAGGTTACGAGCAGTACTTC; cdr3_aa: CATVRDRGGYEQYF
d_call: TRBD1; j_call: TRBJ1-5; clone_size: -; v_call: TRBV30; cdr3_nt: TGTGCCTGGAGTGGACAGGGGGCTGGGCAGCCCCAGCATTTT; cdr3_aa: CAWSGQGAGQPQHF
d_call: -; j_call: TRBJ2-2; clone_size: -; v_call: TRBV4-1; cdr3_nt: TGCGCCAGCAGCCAAGATAGGGGTGACACCGGGGAGCTGTTTTTT; cdr3_aa: CASSQDRGDTGELFF
d_call: -; j_call: TRBJ2-1; clone_size: -; v_call: TRBV7-4; cdr3_nt: TGTGCCAGCAGCCCCGTCAGGGACAATGAGCAGTTCTTC; cdr3_aa: CASSPVRDNEQFF
d_call: TRBD1; j_call: TRBJ1-5; clone_size: -; v_call: TRBV6-1; cdr3_nt: TGTGCCAGCAGTGGGAAACAGGGGGCCCACCGCCCCCTTCAGCCCCAGCATTTT; cdr3_aa: CASSGKQGAHRPLQPQHF
d_call: TRBD2; j_call: TRBJ2-1; clone_size: once; v_call: TRBV25-1; cdr3_nt: TGTGCCAGCAGTGAAGCTAGCGGGACCTACAATGAGCAGTTCTTC; cdr3_aa: CASSEASGTYNEQFF
d_call: -; j_call: TRBJ2-7; clone_size: -; v_call: TRBV4-1; cdr3_nt: TGCGCCAGCAGCCAAGATTTAGGGGGAGGGCCAGGGCAGTACTTC; cdr3_aa: CASSQDLGGGPGQYF
d_call: TRBD2; j_call: TRBJ2-7; clone_size: -; v_call: TRBV30; cdr3_nt: TGTGCCTGGGACGACGGGGGGTCGGGGGACTACGAGCAGTACTTC; cdr3_aa: CAWDDGGSGDYEQYF
d_call: TRBD1; j_call: TRBJ2-5; clone_size: -; v_call: TRBV5-5; cdr3_nt: TGTGCCAGCAGCAAGACAGGGGTCGCCGAGACCCAGTACTTC; cdr3_aa: CASSKTGVAETQYF
d_call: -; j_call: TRBJ1-6; clone_size: -; v_call: TRBV6-6; cdr3_nt: TGTGCCAGCAGTGACAGGAGAGATTCACCCCTCCACTTT; cdr3_aa: CASSDRRDSPLHF
d_call: -; j_call: TRBJ2-3; clone_size: -; v_call: TRBV7-9; cdr3_nt: TGTGCCAGCAGCTCGCGGGACAGTCCATCCACAGATACGCAGTATTTT; cdr3_aa: CASSSRDSPSTDTQYF
d_call: -; j_call: TRBJ2-2; clone_size: few; v_call: TRBV6-5; cdr3_nt: TGTGCCAGCAGTTACTTGGACAGAAACACCGGGGAGCTGTTTTTT; cdr3_aa: CASSYLDRNTGELFF
d_call: -; j_call: TRBJ2-2; clone_size: -; v_call: TRBV4-3; cdr3_nt: TGCGCCAGCAGCCAAGAGGGGGGACAGACGAACACCGGGGAGCTGTTTTTT; cdr3_aa: CASSQEGGQTNTGELFF
d_call: -; j_call: TRBJ1-5; clone_size: -; v_call: TRBV28; cdr3_nt: TGTGCCAGCAGCCCCCCCGGGAGGACGTTAAATCAGCCCCAGCATTTT; cdr3_aa: CASSPPGRTLNQPQHF
d_call: -; j_call: TRBJ2-2; clone_size: once; v_call: TRBV15; cdr3_nt: TGTGCCACCAGCAGAGGGACAAGGACCGGGGAGCTGTTTTTT; cdr3_aa: CATSRGTRTGELFF
d_call: TRBD2; j_call: TRBJ2-1; clone_size: -; v_call: TRBV5-4; cdr3_nt: TGTGCCAGCAGCTTGGGACTAGCGAATGAGCAGTTCTTC; cdr3_aa: CASSLGLANEQFF
d_call: -; j_call: TRBJ2-7; clone_size: -; v_call: TRBV27; cdr3_nt: TGTGCCAGCAGTTTCTCGACAAAGCGGCCGGATGAGCAGTACTTC; cdr3_aa: CASSFSTKRPDEQYF
d_call: -; j_call: TRBJ2-3; clone_size: -; v_call: TRBV9; cdr3_nt: TGTGCCAGCAGCGTAGCCCCGGGAGACACAGATACGCAGTATTTT; cdr3_aa: CASSVAPGDTDTQYF
d_call: TRBD1; j_call: TRBJ2-7; clone_size: -; v_call: TRBV2; cdr3_nt: TGTGCCAGCAGTGGGTCGGACAGGGTTTACCCCTACGAGCAGTACTTC; cdr3_aa: CASSGSDRVYPYEQYF
d_call: TRBD1; j_call: TRBJ1-5; clone_size: -; v_call: TRBV5-4; cdr3_nt: TGTGCCAGCAGCTCGGGACAGGGCAATCAGCCCCAGCATTTT; cdr3_aa: CASSSGQGNQPQHF
d_call: -; j_call: TRBJ2-7; clone_size: -; v_call: TRBV15; cdr3_nt: TGTGCCACCAGCTCTTATCAGTCCTACGAGCAGTACTTC; cdr3_aa: CATSSYQSYEQYF
d_call: TRBD1; j_call: TRBJ2-7; clone_size: -; v_call: TRBV27; cdr3_nt: TGTGCCAGCAGTCCAAATAGGACAGGGTTTGAGCAGTACTTC; cdr3_aa: CASSPNRTGFEQYF
d_call: TRBD1; j_call: TRBJ2-2; clone_size: -; v_call: TRBV7-2; cdr3_nt: TGTGCCAGCAGCCAGGACAGGACGAACACCGGGGAGCTGTTTTTT; cdr3_aa: CASSQDRTNTGELFF
d_call: -; j_call: TRBJ1-1; clone_size: -; v_call: TRBV19; cdr3_nt: TGTGCCAGTAGTATCGACAGGAACACTGAAGCTTTCTTT; cdr3_aa: CASSIDRNTEAFF
d_call: -; j_call: TRBJ2-5; clone_size: -; v_call: TRBV14; cdr3_nt: TGTGCCAGCAGCCAAGTCCTACGCCAAGAGACCCAGTACTTC; cdr3_aa: CASSQVLRQETQYF
d_call: -; j_call: TRBJ1-1; clone_size: -; v_call: TRBV29-1; cdr3_nt: TGCAGCGTTGAAGGGTCCCCTAGGAACACTGAAGCTTTCTTT; cdr3_aa: CSVEGSPRNTEAFF
d_call: -; j_call: TRBJ2-3; clone_size: once; v_call: TRBV25-1; cdr3_nt: TGTGCCAGCAGTGACCTTGTCGGAGCGGGCAGTAGCACAGATACGCAGTATTTT; cdr3_aa: CASSDLVGAGSSTDTQYF
d_call: TRBD1; j_call: TRBJ2-7; clone_size: -; v_call: TRBV5-1; cdr3_nt: TGCGCCAGCAGCTTGGCAGGGGGCACCTACGAGCAGTACTTC; cdr3_aa: CASSLAGGTYEQYF
d_call: -; j_call: TRBJ1-4; clone_size: once; v_call: TRBV7-9; cdr3_nt: TGTGCCAGCAGCGGAGAGCCCGCAACTAATGAAAAACTGTTTTTT; cdr3_aa: CASSGEPATNEKLFF
d_call: -; j_call: TRBJ2-7; clone_size: -; v_call: TRBV7-2; cdr3_nt: TGTGCCAGCAGCCCATCCGACAGTCTTCCCTACGAGCAGTACTTC; cdr3_aa: CASSPSDSLPYEQYF
d_call: TRBD1; j_call: TRBJ2-1; clone_size: -; v_call: TRBV7-9; cdr3_nt: TGTGCCAGCAGCTTAGAACAGGGGTTGGACGAGCAGTTCTTC; cdr3_aa: CASSLEQGLDEQFF
d_call: TRBD1; j_call: TRBJ1-5; clone_size: few; v_call: TRBV6-1; cdr3_nt: TGTGCCAGCAGTAACGGGACAGTTCTCGGACAGCCCCAGCATTTT; cdr3_aa: CASSNGTVLGQPQHF
d_call: -; j_call: TRBJ1-2; clone_size: once; v_call: TRBV9; cdr3_nt: TGTGCCAGCAGCCCCCGCCCGGGACTTTTAGACTATGGCTACACCTTC; cdr3_aa: CASSPRPGLLDYGYTF
d_call: -; j_call: TRBJ2-2; clone_size: -; v_call: TRBV4-2; cdr3_nt: TGTGCCAGCAGCCAAGCTCCTCTCCAGCGGTGGAACACCGGGGAGCTGTTTTTT; cdr3_aa: CASSQAPLQRWNTGELFF
d_call: -; j_call: TRBJ1-2; clone_size: -; v_call: TRBV5-6; cdr3_nt: TGTGCCAGCAGCTTGGAGAGGGTCCCGTCCTATGGCTACACCTTC; cdr3_aa: CASSLERVPSYGYTF
d_call: TRBD2; j_call: TRBJ2-3; clone_size: -; v_call: TRBV6-5; cdr3_nt: TGTGCCAGCAGTTACAAGGCGGGAGTAAATACGCAGTATTTT; cdr3_aa: CASSYKAGVNTQYF
d_call: -; j_call: TRBJ2-2; clone_size: -; v_call: TRBV12-2; cdr3_nt: TGTGCAAGTCGCCCAACGCAAACTTCGAACACCGGGGAGCTGTTTTTT; cdr3_aa: CASRPTQTSNTGELFF
d_call: TRBD2; j_call: TRBJ2-5; clone_size: -; v_call: TRBV7-6; cdr3_nt: TGTGCCAGCAGCTTAGCACTGGCGGGAGAAGAGACCCAGTACTTC; cdr3_aa: CASSLALAGEETQYF
d_call: -; j_call: TRBJ1-5; clone_size: -; v_call: TRBV7-2; cdr3_nt: TGTGCCAGCAGCTTAGCGGGGGTGTCAAGGGGAGGTGGCAATCAGCCCCAGCATTTT; cdr3_aa: CASSLAGVSRGGGNQPQHF
d_call: TRBD1; j_call: TRBJ2-3; clone_size: -; v_call: TRBV12-5; cdr3_nt: TGTGCTAGTGGTAACCATCACAGGGGGAGCACAGATACGCAGTATTTT; cdr3_aa: CASGNHHRGSTDTQYF
d_call: TRBD2; j_call: TRBJ2-5; clone_size: once; v_call: TRBV27; cdr3_nt: TGTGCCAGCAGTTTCATTAGCGGGATGGAGACCCAGTACTTC; cdr3_aa: CASSFISGMETQYF
d_call: TRBD1; j_call: TRBJ2-6; clone_size: -; v_call: TRBV6-1; cdr3_nt: TGTGCCAGCGTATGGGACAGCTCTGGGGCCAACGTCCTGACTTTC; cdr3_aa: CASVWDSSGANVLTF
d_call: -; j_call: TRBJ2-1; clone_size: once; v_call: TRBV11-2; cdr3_nt: TGTGCCAGCAGCTTCCCTACTAGACACTACAACTACAATGAGCAGTTCTTC; cdr3_aa: CASSFPTRHYNYNEQFF
d_call: -; j_call: TRBJ2-7; clone_size: few; v_call: TRBV28; cdr3_nt: TGTGCCAGCAGTCATTATCGTAGGACCAGGGGCTCCTACGAGCAGTACTTC; cdr3_aa: CASSHYRRTRGSYEQYF
d_call: -; j_call: TRBJ1-3; clone_size: few; v_call: TRBV4-1; cdr3_nt: TGCGCCAGCAGCCAAGGTGACAGGGGAAACACCATATATTTT; cdr3_aa: CASSQGDRGNTIYF
d_call: TRBD2; j_call: TRBJ2-5; clone_size: -; v_call: TRBV7-2; cdr3_nt: TGTGCCAGCAGCTACGGGGGAGGGGCTGATCAAGAGACCCAGTACTTC; cdr3_aa: CASSYGGGADQETQYF
d_call: -; j_call: TRBJ2-7; clone_size: -; v_call: TRBV4-1; cdr3_nt: TGCGCCAGCAGCCAAGCGGCCGGCAGGAGGGATCAATACGAGCAGTACTTC; cdr3_aa: CASSQAAGRRDQYEQYF
d_call: -; j_call: TRBJ1-2; clone_size: -; v_call: TRBV4-1; cdr3_nt: TGCGCCAGCAGCTGGACGACAGATCGTGGCTACACCTTC; cdr3_aa: CASSWTTDRGYTF
d_call: TRBD1; j_call: TRBJ2-1; clone_size: -; v_call: TRBV6-1; cdr3_nt: TGTGCCAGCAGCAACACAGGGGTAGGGTACAATGAGCAGTTCTTC; cdr3_aa: CASSNTGVGYNEQFF
d_call: TRBD1; j_call: TRBJ2-7; clone_size: -; v_call: TRBV5-6; cdr3_nt: TGTGCCAGCAGCAGGCCCAAACAGGGGGGAAACTCCTACGAGCAGTACTTC; cdr3_aa: CASSRPKQGGNSYEQYF